One sample yielded the 32 T cell receptor beta chains listed below, sequenced in a study of technical replicates of blood from a handful of donors. Libraries were prepared by immunoSEQ multiplex PCR; TCRdb keeps only in-frame clonotypes and omits some of them. The sample lists about 73,000 clones, roughly 93% occurring once. Input material: T cells isolated from PBMCs. The receptor source for this set is a human donor in good health.

J is TRBJ2-2 and V is TRBV6-6, with D tentatively TRBD2 (7 bases). Germline V gene lookup returns CDR1 MNHNY and CDR2 SVGAGI (reference sequence). There are 15 residues in the CDR3. The germline V and J ends were trimmed by 6 bases and 1 base, with 12 bases remaining between them. The DNA for the CDR3 is TGTGCCAGCAGCGTCGGGGGGCGGAACACCGGGGAGCTGTTTTTT. Translating it yields CASSVGGRNTGELFF.

The V gene is TRBV6-6, the J gene TRBJ2-1, with D possibly TRBD2 on 7 matching bases. V gave up 4 bases and J gave up 7 bases, with 17 bases separating them. The CDR3 totals 15 residues. Germline V gene sequence: CDR1 MNHNY, CDR2 SVGAGI (reference sequence). CDR3 DNA sequence: TGTGCCAGCAGTTCCCCCTGGGGGGGCAAGAATGAGCAGTTCTTC. Translation: CASSSPWGGKNEQFF.

The chain is built from TRBV19 and TRBJ1-1; 7 bases line up with TRBD1. The CDR3 sequence is 14 residues long. V lost 3 bases to trimming and J lost 3 bases; unmatched junction nucleotides: 4. Germline CDR1 and CDR2: LNHDA and SQIVND (reference sequence). The CDR3 spells CASSMFRGDTEAFF. CDR3 in DNA: TGTGCCAGTAGTATGTTCAGGGGGGACACTGAAGCTTTCTTT.

V and J are TRBV4-1 and TRBJ2-7; D possibly corresponds to TRBD1 (5 bases). In germline, CDR1 is MGHRA, CDR2 YSYEKL. The V end lost 2 bases, the J end lost 3 bases, and 20 bases lay between the germline ends. The CDR3 spans 17 residues. CDR3 DNA: TGCGCCAGCAGCCAACTACCAGACAGAAGCTTTATCTACGAGCAGTACTTC. It translates to CASSQLPDRSFIYEQYF.

The rearrangement joins TRBV27 to TRBJ2-7; D remains ambiguous. Trimming cost V 3 bases and J 3 bases, with 3 bases left between them. The CDR3 has 11 residues. The germline V gene has CDR1 MNHEY and CDR2 SMNVEV (reference sequence). The CDR3 loop reads CASSFLYEQYF. The CDR3 nucleotides are TGTGCCAGCAGTTTCCTCTACGAGCAGTACTTC.

The V call is TRBV5-1, the J call TRBJ2-5; TRBD2 matches 7 bases. V lost 7 bases and J lost 5; bases outside the gene matches: 8. CDR1 is SGHRS, CDR2 YFSETQ, per germline. The CDR3 sequence is 13 residues long. The chain's CDR3 is CASEVQGGETQYF. The CDR3 coding sequence is TGCGCCAGCGAGGTGCAGGGAGGGGAGACCCAGTACTTC.

The rearrangement links TRBV7-2 to TRBJ2-2; no firm D call. Trimming took off 1 base at V and 5 bases at J, with 11 bases between the two ends. Germline CDR1 reads SGHTA; CDR2 reads FQGNSA. CDR3 length: 15 residues. In nucleotides, the CDR3 is TGTGCCAGCAGCTTAGAACAGACGCAAACCGGGGAGCTGTTTTTT. Amino acids: CASSLEQTQTGELFF. Full variable domain (remainder filled in from reference TRBV7-2 and TRBJ2-2): GAGVSQSPSNKVTEKGKDVELRCDPISGHTALYWYRQSLGQGLEFLIYFQGNSAPDKSGLPSDRFSAERTGGSVSTLTIQRTQQEDSAVYLCASSLEQTQTGELFFGEGSRLTVL.

The rearrangement uses TRBV7-9 and TRBJ2-7, with D perhaps matching TRBD1 (6 bases). The ends were cut back, 1 base at V and 4 bases at J, with 14 bases in the middle. The length of the CDR3 is 15 residues. From germline, CDR1 is SEHNR and CDR2 FQNEAQ (reference sequence). In nucleotides, the CDR3 is TGTGCCAGCAGCTTAGGACAGGAGTCCCTTTACGAGCAGTACTTC. Protein: CASSLGQESLYEQYF.

The V and J genes are TRBV7-2 and TRBJ2-7; no clear D gene. Trimming took 5 bases from V and 2 from J, leaving 10 bases between them. This CDR3 is 13 amino acids long. Germline V gives CDR1 SGHTA, CDR2 FQGNSA. CDR3 loop: CASSNRGAYEQYF. The CDR3 DNA reads as TGTGCCAGCAGCAACCGAGGAGCCTACGAGCAGTACTTC.

The V gene is TRBV27, the J gene TRBJ1-6; no clear D gene. Germline-derived CDR1 and CDR2 are MNHEY and SMNVEV (reference sequence). Trimming took off 4 bases at V and 9 bases at J, with 7 bases between the two ends. The CDR3 has 12 amino acids. The CDR3 reads CASSSISSPLHF. DNA of the CDR3: TGTGCCAGCAGTTCTATAAGTTCACCCCTCCACTTT.

The chain is built from TRBV27 and TRBJ2-7; D is perhaps TRBD1 (8 bases). This CDR3 has 14 amino acids. Trimming removed 11 bases from V and 3 bases from J, with 20 bases in between. CDR1 and CDR2 from the germline V gene are MNHEY and SMNVEV (reference sequence). Here the CDR3 reads CALQGGSSLYEQYF. In DNA form, the CDR3 reads TGTGCCCTACAGGGGGGGAGTAGTCTCTACGAGCAGTACTTC.

This chain uses TRBV28 with TRBJ1-4; D call uncertain. The CDR3 loop spans 17 amino acids. V was trimmed by 1 base and J by 5 bases, leaving 17 bases between them. CDR1 is MDHEN, CDR2 SYDVKM, per germline. CDR3 nucleotides: TGTGCCAGCAGTTTATCCGTGGCGGGCCGGCAAAATGAAAAACTGTTTTTT. As protein: CASSLSVAGRQNEKLFF.

This chain links TRBV19 with TRBJ2-1; 8 bases line up with TRBD1. Germline V CDR1 and CDR2: LNHDA, SQIVND (reference sequence). The CDR3 length is 17 residues. V trimming: 6 bases; J trimming: 0 bases; junction bases outside the gene matches: 10. The CDR3 is CASSLGSGTGSYNEQFF. The DNA of the CDR3 is TGTGCCAGTAGCCTCGGTTCCGGGACAGGCTCCTACAATGAGCAGTTCTTC.

This chain uses TRBV6-1 with TRBJ1-1; possible D gene TRBD1, 5 bases. V was clipped by 6 bases and J by 3 bases, with 11 bases between them. CDR3 size: 13 residues. CDR1 and CDR2 (germline): MNHNS, SASEGT. This CDR3 reads CASSSDRDTEAFF. The DNA for the CDR3 is TGTGCCAGCAGCTCTGACAGAGACACTGAAGCTTTCTTT.

The chain couples TRBV10-3 to TRBJ1-4; D is uncertain. Trimming shortened V by 2 bases and J by 4 bases, and 5 bases separated the two germline ends. The CDR3 has 13 residues. CDR1 is ENHRY, CDR2 SYGVKD, per germline. This CDR3 is CAISETGNEKLFF. The CDR3 nucleotides are TGTGCCATCAGTGAGACTGGTAATGAAAAACTGTTTTTT.

The V and J genes are TRBV4-2 and TRBJ2-7, with D possibly being TRBD2 (6 bases). With 1 base removed from V and 0 bases from J, the gap between germline ends came to 10 bases. CDR1 and CDR2 (germline): LGHNA, YNFKEQ. This CDR3 contains 15 residues. The CDR3 is CASSQVAGSSYEQYF. CDR3 DNA: TGTGCCAGCAGCCAAGTGGCGGGGAGCTCCTACGAGCAGTACTTC.

The rearrangement joins TRBV19 to TRBJ1-1, with D hard to call. The CDR3 sequence is 14 residues long. Germline V CDR1 and CDR2: LNHDA, SQIVND (reference sequence). The V end lost 0 bases, the J end lost 1 base, and 6 bases lay between the germline ends. The DNA for the CDR3 is TGTGCCAGTAGTATAGATCCAGAGAACACTGAAGCTTTCTTT. This translates into CASSIDPENTEAFF.

This clone has just one count. The chain couples TRBV27 to TRBJ2-7; the match to TRBD1 covers 12 bases. The J segment lost 8 bases and the V segment lost 6 bases, leaving 8 bases of the junction unmatched. Germline V lookup: CDR1 MNHEY, CDR2 SMNVEV (reference sequence). The CDR3 totals 14 residues. The CDR3 DNA is TGTGCCAGCAGCCGAGGGACAGGGGGCTCCAAGCAGTACTTC. Protein: CASSRGTGGSKQYF.

The CDR3 nucleotides are TGTGCCAGCAGGTATCAGGGGGTAGGAACTGAAGCTTTCTTT. The encoded protein is CASRYQGVGTEAFF. The gene calls are TRBV28 and TRBJ1-1, with 7 nucleotides matching TRBD1. The germline V gene encodes CDR1 MDHEN and CDR2 SYDVKM. There are 14 residues in the CDR3. The junction had 9 bases not matched to a gene; V was cut back by 6 bases and J by 5 bases.

This clone is a singleton in its sample. Other DNA variants within this sample encode the same CDR3. The chain uses TRBV2 and TRBJ2-7; D remains unclear. V shed 4 bases and J shed 3 bases, with 4 bases lying between them. This CDR3 is built from 11 residues. Germline CDR1 SNHLY, CDR2 FYNNEI. CDR3 residues: CASSAGYEQYF. CDR3 coding DNA: TGTGCCAGCAGTGCGGGCTACGAGCAGTACTTC.

V gene TRBV10-1 combines with J gene TRBJ2-7; D unresolved. Trimming stripped 0 bases from V and 3 bases from J, with 12 bases between. Germline CDR1 is WNHNN and CDR2 is SYGVQD (reference sequence). The CDR3 spans 15 residues. The CDR3 DNA reads as TGCGCCAGCAGTGAGTCGGGTCCAGGCCGCTACGAGCAGTACTTC. Translation: CASSESGPGRYEQYF.

V gene TRBV5-1 combines with J gene TRBJ2-6; 8 bases fit TRBD1. Losses at the gene ends were 7 bases for V and 0 bases for J; bases not matched to a gene: 6. CDR1 and CDR2 from the germline V gene are SGHRS and YFSETQ. The CDR3 consists of 16 residues. CDR3 sequence (DNA): TGCGCCAGCTTGGGGACAGGATTCTCTGGGGCCAACGTCCTGACTTTC. Residues: CASLGTGFSGANVLTF.

V usage is TRBV4-1 and J usage is TRBJ1-1; a weak D match, TRBD1 (6 bases). This CDR3 region has 18 residues. Per germline, CDR1 MGHRA and CDR2 YSYEKL. Trimming removed 0 bases from V and 3 bases from J, with 20 bases in between. The CDR3 region has the DNA TGCGCCAGCAGCCAAGAGGGGGGGAGGGGGGTCGACTACACTGAAGCTTTCTTT. Protein product: CASSQEGGRGVDYTEAFF.

The V call is TRBV9, the J call TRBJ2-3; 11 positions agree with TRBD2. The germline CDR1 and CDR2 sequences are SGDLS and YYNGEE. CDR3 size: 16 residues. The trim removed 2 bases at V and 3 bases at J, leaving 5 bases unmatched. CDR3 residues: CASSVSGGAQTDTQYF. The CDR3, as DNA: TGTGCCAGCAGCGTTAGCGGGGGGGCCCAAACAGATACGCAGTATTTT.

This chain joins TRBV4-1 and TRBJ2-1; 10 nucleotides match TRBD2. CDR1 and CDR2 (germline): MGHRA, YSYEKL. The CDR3 totals 16 residues. V lost 7 bases and J lost 0; bases outside the gene matches: 6. The CDR3: CASTTSGLHSYNEQFF. For the CDR3, the DNA is TGCGCCAGCACGACTAGCGGGCTTCACTCCTACAATGAGCAGTTCTTC.

V is TRBV7-9 and J is TRBJ2-7; 9 nucleotides match TRBD2. V lost 4 bases and J lost 3; bases outside the gene matches: 7. This CDR3 has 15 amino acids. CDR1 is SEHNR and CDR2 is FQNEAQ in the germline V gene (reference sequence). CDR3 in amino acids: CASSSRTSVYYEQYF. The DNA of the CDR3 is TGTGCCAGCAGCTCCCGGACTAGCGTATACTACGAGCAGTACTTC.

The chain carries TRBV7-9 and TRBJ1-5; D uncertain. V gave up 5 bases and J gave up 5 bases, with 10 bases separating them. CDR3 length: 13 amino acids. In germline, CDR1 is SEHNR, CDR2 FQNEAQ (reference sequence). The DNA for the CDR3 is TGTGCCAGCAGCCAATTGCAGGATCAGCCCCAGCATTTT. It encodes CASSQLQDQPQHF.

The V gene is TRBV4-2, the J gene TRBJ2-3, with 8 bases that match TRBD1. Germline V gene lookup returns CDR1 LGHNA and CDR2 YNFKEQ. V gave up 0 bases and J gave up 2 bases; unmatched junction bases: 1. CDR3 length: 15 amino acids. The CDR3 sequence is CASSQETGVTDTQYF. In DNA form, the CDR3 reads TGTGCCAGCAGCCAAGAGACAGGGGTCACAGATACGCAGTATTTT.

DNA for the CDR3: TGTGCCAGCAGCTTAGAGGGGGGGGTCTATGGCTACACCTTC. As protein: CASSLEGGVYGYTF. The rearrangement links TRBV7-9 to TRBJ1-2, with D possibly TRBD1 on 6 matching bases. This CDR3 comprises 14 residues. The germline CDR1 and CDR2 sequences are SEHNR and FQNEAQ (reference sequence). V was trimmed by 1 base and J by 4 bases, leaving 10 bases between them.

The chain recombines TRBV2 with TRBJ2-7; possible D gene TRBD1, 6 bases. This CDR3 comprises 14 residues. Per the germline V gene, CDR1 is SNHLY and CDR2 is FYNNEI. With 5 bases removed from V and 0 bases from J, the gap between germline ends came to 11 bases. The CDR3 bases are TGTGCCAGCAGTCCCGGGACACGCTCCTACGAGCAGTACTTC. It translates to CASSPGTRSYEQYF.

The J gene is TRBJ1-3, the V gene TRBV5-1; no definite D call. This CDR3 spans 16 amino acids. V lost 0 bases and J 0 bases, leaving 10 bases between the germline ends. Germline loops: CDR1 SGHRS, CDR2 YFSETQ. CDR3 bases: TGCGCCAGCAGCTTGGAATCGGTACTCTCTGGAAACACCATATATTTT. It is translated as CASSLESVLSGNTIYF. The full variable domain, rest sourced from reference TRBV5-1 and TRBJ1-3, is KAGVTQTPRYLIKTRGQQVTLSCSPISGHRSVSWYQQTPGQGLQFLFEYFSETQRNKGNFPGRFSGRQFSNSRSEMNVSTLELGDSALYLCASSLESVLSGNTIYFGEGSWLTVV.

CDR3 DNA: TGTGCCAGCAGTGATGGCGTACCAGGGGTGCCCCAGCATTTT. Translating gives CASSDGVPGVPQHF. This chain connects TRBV2 to TRBJ1-5, with TRBD1 as a possible D gene (6 bases). The CDR3 consists of 14 residues. The germline V and J ends were trimmed by 3 bases and 9 bases, with 15 bases remaining between them. Germline loops: CDR1 SNHLY, CDR2 FYNNEI.